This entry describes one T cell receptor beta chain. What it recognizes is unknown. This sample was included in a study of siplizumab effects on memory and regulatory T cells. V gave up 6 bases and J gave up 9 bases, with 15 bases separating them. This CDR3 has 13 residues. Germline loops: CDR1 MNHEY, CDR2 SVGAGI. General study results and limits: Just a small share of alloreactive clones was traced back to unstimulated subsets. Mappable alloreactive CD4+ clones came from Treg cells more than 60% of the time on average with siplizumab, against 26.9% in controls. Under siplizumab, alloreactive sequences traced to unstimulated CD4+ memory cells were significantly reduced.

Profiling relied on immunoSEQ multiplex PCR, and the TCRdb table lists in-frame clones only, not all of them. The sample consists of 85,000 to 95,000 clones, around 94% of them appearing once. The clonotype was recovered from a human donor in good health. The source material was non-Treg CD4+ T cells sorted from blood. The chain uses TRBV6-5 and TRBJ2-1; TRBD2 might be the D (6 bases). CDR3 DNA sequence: TGTGCCAGCAGCAGGGAGGAAGTGGGTGAGCAGTTCTTC. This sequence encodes CASSREEVGEQFF.